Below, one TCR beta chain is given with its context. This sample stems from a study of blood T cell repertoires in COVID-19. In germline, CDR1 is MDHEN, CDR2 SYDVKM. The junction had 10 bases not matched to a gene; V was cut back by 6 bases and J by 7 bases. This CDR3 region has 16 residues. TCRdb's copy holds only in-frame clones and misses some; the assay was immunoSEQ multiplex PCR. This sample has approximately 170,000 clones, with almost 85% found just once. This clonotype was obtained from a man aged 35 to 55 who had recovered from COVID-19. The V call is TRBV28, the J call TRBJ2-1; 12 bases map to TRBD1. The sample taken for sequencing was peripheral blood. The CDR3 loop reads CASSTRRDRGLNEQFF. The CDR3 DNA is TGTGCCAGCAGCACCAGAAGGGACAGGGGGCTGAATGAGCAGTTCTTC.